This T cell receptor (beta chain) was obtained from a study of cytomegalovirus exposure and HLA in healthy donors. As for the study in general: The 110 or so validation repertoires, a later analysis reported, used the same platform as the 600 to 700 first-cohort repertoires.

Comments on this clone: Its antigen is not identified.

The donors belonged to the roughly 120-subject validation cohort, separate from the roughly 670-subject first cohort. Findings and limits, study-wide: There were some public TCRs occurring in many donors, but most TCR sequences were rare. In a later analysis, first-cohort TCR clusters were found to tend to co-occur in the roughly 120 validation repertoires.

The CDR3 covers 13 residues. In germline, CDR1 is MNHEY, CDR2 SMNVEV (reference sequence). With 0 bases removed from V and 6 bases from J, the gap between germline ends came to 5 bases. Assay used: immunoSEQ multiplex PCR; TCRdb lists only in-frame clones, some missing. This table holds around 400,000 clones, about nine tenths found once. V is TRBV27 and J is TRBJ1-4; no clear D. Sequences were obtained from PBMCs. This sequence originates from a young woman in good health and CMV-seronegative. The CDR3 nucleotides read TGTGCCAGCAGTTTATCAACGGATGAAAAACTGTTTTTT. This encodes CASSLSTDEKLFF.